The next 24 T cell receptor beta chains were all read from a single sample in a study of blood T cells in healthy people across ages. With a J-beta primer mix and a sample-barcoded 5' primer, a second PCR ran about 6 to 11 cycles. TCRdb re-called the 5' RACE reads with MiXCR, one entry per CDR3 protein. The profile shows around 1,600,000 distinct CDR3 sequences, approximately 43% of them singletons. Sequencing was done on a sample of blood. The receptors here all came from a woman aged 18 to 35 in good health.

This clonotype was observed a few times. The CDR3 sequence is CAISEDANTIYF. As DNA, the CDR3 is TGTGCCATCAGTGAGGATGCGAACACCATATATTTT. The chain recombines TRBV10-3 with TRBJ1-3; D call uncertain. Deletions cut 2 bases from V and 7 bases from J, with 6 bases between. The germline gives CDR1 ENHRY, CDR2 SYGVKD. The CDR3 has 12 amino acids.

V and J are TRBV3-1 and TRBJ2-7; no clear D. V was clipped by 0 bases and J by 5 bases, with 8 bases between them. The length of the CDR3 is 13 residues. Germline CDR1 LGHDT, CDR2 YNNKEL (reference sequence). Here the CDR3 reads CASSQDFSHEQYF. The CDR3 DNA reads TGTGCCAGCAGCCAAGATTTCAGCCACGAGCAGTACTTC.

This clonotype occurred a few times. This chain links TRBV7-2 with TRBJ2-4; no clear D. This CDR3 region has 15 residues. Deletions cut 1 base from V and 1 base from J, with 8 bases between. The V gene's germline CDR1 is SGHTA and CDR2 FQGNSA. CDR3 nucleotides: TGTGCCAGCAGCTTAGTGAGGCGGGCCAAAAACATTCAGTACTTC. Its translation: CASSLVRRAKNIQYF.

The chain joins TRBV20-1 to TRBJ1-5, with 8 bases lining up with TRBD1. The trim removed 0 bases at V and 6 bases at J, leaving 7 bases unmatched. CDR3 length: 15 residues. Looked up from germline, CDR1 is DFQATT and CDR2 is SNEGSKA (reference sequence). The CDR3 DNA reads as TGCAGTGCTAGAGATCGGACAGGGAATGGTCAGCCCCAGCATTTT. It is translated as CSARDRTGNGQPQHF.

This clonotype was recorded many times. The J gene is TRBJ2-1, the V gene TRBV4-3; 9 bases match TRBD1. CDR3 size: 16 residues. CDR1 is LGHNA and CDR2 is YSLEER in the germline V gene. Germline trimming cut 0 bases from V and 7 bases from J; bases unmatched to any gene: 7. For the CDR3, the DNA is TGCGCCAGCAGCCAAGATAAGCAGGGACAGGGAAATGAGCAGTTCTTC. Its protein is CASSQDKQGQGNEQFF.

This chain links TRBV4-1 with TRBJ2-3, with 9 nucleotides matching TRBD1. Looked up from germline, CDR1 is MGHRA and CDR2 is YSYEKL. This CDR3 is 17 amino acids long. V shed 4 bases and J 2 bases; nucleotides not matched to a gene: 10. CDR3 DNA: TGCGCCAGCAGCCCCGGACAGGGGACTGGGTTCACAGATACGCAGTATTTT. Translation gives CASSPGQGTGFTDTQYF.

For the CDR3, the DNA is TGCAGTGCTAGGGACAGGGCTTATGATTACGAGCAGTACTTC. Translation: CSARDRAYDYEQYF. This chain connects TRBV20-1 to TRBJ2-7; the match to TRBD1 covers 8 bases. CDR1 and CDR2 from the germline V gene are DFQATT and SNEGSKA (reference sequence). This CDR3 has 14 amino acids. V lost 3 bases to trimming and J lost 4 bases; unmatched junction nucleotides: 8.

This clonotype was recorded at least ten times. As DNA, the CDR3 is TGCAGCGTCGACACATACGATACGCAGTATTTT. Protein: CSVDTYDTQYF. This chain connects TRBV29-1 to TRBJ2-3; D ambiguous. Germline V gene data show CDR1 as SQVTM and CDR2 as ANQGSEA. This CDR3 contains 11 residues. The ends were cut back, 6 bases at V and 6 bases at J, with 10 bases in the middle.

This clonotype was picked up many times. The V and J genes are TRBV18 and TRBJ1-1; 7 nucleotides line up with TRBD1. From germline, CDR1 is KGHSH and CDR2 LQKENI. J was trimmed by 1 base and V by 3 bases; bases with no gene match: 2. The CDR3 length is 14 residues. CDR3 residues: CASSPGQRNTEAFF. In DNA form, the CDR3 reads TGTGCCAGCTCACCGGGACAGAGGAACACTGAAGCTTTCTTT. Complete variable domain (other parts from reference TRBV18 and TRBJ1-1): NAGVMQNPRHLVRRRGQEARLRCSPMKGHSHVYWYRQLPEEGLKFMVYLQKENIIDESGMPKERFSAEFPKEGPSILRIQQVVRGDSAAYFCASSPGQRNTEAFFGQGTRLTVV.

This clonotype was seen only a few times. A much more abundant neighbour one base away suggests this may be a read error. This chain joins TRBV12-3 or TRBV12-4 and TRBJ1-5; TRBD1 matches 9 bases. CDR3 size: 13 residues. CDR3 bases: TGTGCCATCAGTCCGGACAGGGGTCAGCCCCAGCATTTT. This gives the protein CAISPDRGQPQHF.

The chain links TRBV2 to TRBJ2-3, with D hard to call. This CDR3 is 17 amino acids long. CDR1 is SNHLY and CDR2 is FYNNEI in the germline V gene. With 7 bases removed from V and 1 base from J, the gap between germline ends came to 21 bases. The CDR3 nucleotides read TGTGCCAGCACCCCATTGTATCAAGACACACGCACAGATACGCAGTATTTT. Translating gives CASTPLYQDTRTDTQYF.

With regard to this clonotype: A much larger clone lies a single base off, so this may be a read error. The V gene is TRBV4-1, the J gene TRBJ1-2, with 12 bases aligning to TRBD1. This CDR3 comprises 14 residues. Germline V gene data show CDR1 as MGHRA and CDR2 as YSYEKL. The CDR3 DNA sequence: TGCGCCAGCGGCCAACCCGGGACAGGGGGCGGCTACACCTTC. Translated: CASGQPGTGGGYTF.

The chain carries TRBV29-1 and TRBJ2-2, with 8 bases lining up with TRBD2. The CDR3 length is 12 residues. CDR1 SQVTM and CDR2 ANQGSEA come from the germline V gene. CDR3 nucleotides: TGCACCGTGACTAGCGAAACCGGGGAGCTGTTTTTT. Its protein product is CTVTSETGELFF.

The rearrangement links TRBV20-1 to TRBJ2-1; D remains unclear. V was cut by 4 bases and J by 0 bases, with 13 bases left in between. The CDR3 has 15 residues. CDR1 DFQATT and CDR2 SNEGSKA come from the germline V gene (reference sequence). CDR3 sequence reads: CSATIPFSSYNEQFF. CDR3 nucleotides: TGCAGTGCTACCATTCCCTTTAGCTCCTACAATGAGCAGTTCTTC.

The rearrangement uses TRBV28 and TRBJ1-2; no definite D call. Germline CDR1 and CDR2: MDHEN and SYDVKM. This CDR3 is built from 14 residues. Between the trimmed V and J ends, which lost 1 base and 8 bases, there was a span of 14 bases. The chain's CDR3 is CASSLSWQAGGYTF. The DNA of the CDR3 is TGTGCCAGCAGTTTATCATGGCAGGCTGGCGGCTACACCTTC.

The chain uses TRBV27 and TRBJ1-2, with D perhaps matching TRBD1 (5 bases). Trimming pared 0 bases from V and 7 bases from J, leaving 12 bases between. CDR1 MNHEY and CDR2 SMNVEV come from the germline V gene (reference sequence). The CDR3 totals 14 residues. The CDR3 DNA reads TGTGCCAGCAGTTTATCCTCCGGGGCTAGTGGCTACACCTTC. It is translated as CASSLSSGASGYTF.

This clonotype was seen more than once but under ten times. The J gene is TRBJ1-2, the V gene TRBV3-1; D not resolved. CDR1 and CDR2 (germline): LGHDT, YNNKEL (reference sequence). The CDR3 covers 14 residues. V lost 4 bases and J lost 5, with 14 bases in between. CDR3 nucleotides: TGTGCCAGCAGCCCAGGCGGGTCGGCATATGGCTACACCTTC. Protein sequence: CASSPGGSAYGYTF.

The rearrangement uses TRBV4-3 and TRBJ2-4, with 10 bases matching TRBD1. CDR1 LGHNA and CDR2 YSLEER come from the germline V gene. The CDR3 is made up of 15 amino acids. V shed 1 base and J 14 bases; nucleotides not matched to a gene: 11. CDR3 sequence: CASSQVGQGKETKYF. Here the CDR3 DNA reads TGCGCCAGCAGCCAAGTGGGACAGGGGAAAGAGACCAAGTACTTC.

The rearrangement uses TRBV6-6 and TRBJ2-1; 12 positions match TRBD2. In germline, CDR1 is MNHNY, CDR2 SVGAGI (reference sequence). The CDR3 is made up of 15 amino acids. V gave up 6 bases and J gave up 3 bases; unmatched junction bases: 3. For the CDR3, the DNA is TGTGCCAGCAGAGCGACTAGCGGGAGCTACAATGAGCAGTTCTTC. It codes for CASRATSGSYNEQFF.

As regards this clonotype: At one boundary the junction diverges from the germline segment, which might be a read error. CDR3 residues: CTSSPEGQNTEAFF. DNA of the CDR3: TGTACCAGCAGCCCAGAGGGACAGAACACTGAAGCTTTCTTT. The J gene is TRBJ1-1, the V gene TRBV27, with D tentatively TRBD1 (6 bases). The CDR3 runs to 14 residues. CDR1 and CDR2 from the germline V gene are MNHEY and SMNVEV (reference sequence).

This clonotype was detected a few times. This chain joins TRBV15 and TRBJ2-7, with no clear D. The germline V gene has CDR1 LNHNV and CDR2 YYDKDF (reference sequence). The CDR3 contains 13 residues. The V end was cut by 3 bases, the J end by 2 bases, with 8 bases between. Written as DNA, the CDR3 is TGTGCCACCAGCAGCTCTCCCGCCTACGAGCAGTACTTC. Its protein is CATSSSPAYEQYF.

This clonotype was seen a handful of times. J is TRBJ2-3 and V is TRBV29-1; the match to TRBD2 covers 8 bases. The J segment lost 1 base and the V segment lost 0 bases, leaving 6 bases of the junction unmatched. The CDR3 is made up of 16 amino acids. Germline V gene data show CDR1 as SQVTM and CDR2 as ANQGSEA. CDR3 protein: CSVEDLGSGGTDTQYF. Here the CDR3 DNA reads TGCAGCGTTGAAGATCTAGGTAGCGGGGGCACAGATACGCAGTATTTT.

The V and J genes are TRBV20-1 and TRBJ2-3; 8 bases line up with TRBD1. CDR3 length equals 15 residues. V was clipped by 5 bases and J by 6 bases; unmatched bases: 13. CDR1 and CDR2 (germline): DFQATT, SNEGSKA (reference sequence). The CDR3 DNA is TGCAGTGCTCTCCATCGGCAGGGGGCGCCGGATACGCAGTATTTT. This sequence encodes CSALHRQGAPDTQYF.

CDR3 nucleotides: TGCGCCAGCAGCCAAGATGTTAGGACAGATACGCAGTATTTT. This sequence encodes CASSQDVRTDTQYF. V and J are TRBV4-3 and TRBJ2-3; D is unresolved. V was shortened by 0 bases and J by 3 bases, with 7 bases between the two germline ends. Germline CDR1 and CDR2: LGHNA and YSLEER. The CDR3 covers 14 residues.